The clone carrying this T cell receptor beta chain was seen a handful of times. Its antigen is not identified. These data come from a study of blood T cells in healthy people across ages. Regarding the study as a whole: With unsorted PBMCs, a conclusive comparison of naive versus antigen-experienced cells was not possible.

It was with a sample-barcoded 5' primer and a J-beta primer mix that a second PCR of about 6 to 12 cycles was run. A single record per CDR3 protein comes from TCRdb applying MiXCR to the 5' RACE reads. In the table there are 600,000 to 1,000,000 distinct CDR3 sequences, roughly 64% of which are singletons. The source is a young man in good health. The sample was blood.

The CDR3 reads CASSPRGYARERTDTQYF. For the CDR3, the DNA is TGTGCCAGCAGTCCAAGGGGATATGCGCGGGAGCGAACAGATACGCAGTATTTT. This chain links TRBV4-2 with TRBJ2-3; 7 bases fit TRBD2. CDR3 length equals 18 residues. The V segment lost 6 bases and the J segment 3 bases; nucleotides outside the gene matches: 18. The germline gives CDR1 LGHNA, CDR2 YNFKEQ.